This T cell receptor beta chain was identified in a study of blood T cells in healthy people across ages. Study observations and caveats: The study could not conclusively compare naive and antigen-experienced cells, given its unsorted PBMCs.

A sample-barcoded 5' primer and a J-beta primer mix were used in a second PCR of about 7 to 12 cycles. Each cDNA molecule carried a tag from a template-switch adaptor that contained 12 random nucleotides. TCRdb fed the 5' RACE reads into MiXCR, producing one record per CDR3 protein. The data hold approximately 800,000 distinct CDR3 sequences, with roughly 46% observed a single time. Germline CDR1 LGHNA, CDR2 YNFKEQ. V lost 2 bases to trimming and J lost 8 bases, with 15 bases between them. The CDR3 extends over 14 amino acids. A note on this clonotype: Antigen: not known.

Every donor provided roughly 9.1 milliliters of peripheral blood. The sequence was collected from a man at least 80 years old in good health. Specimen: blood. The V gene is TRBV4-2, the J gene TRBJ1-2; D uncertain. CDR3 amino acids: CASSQQGTRWGYTF. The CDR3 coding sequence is TGTGCCAGCAGCCAACAAGGAACTCGGTGGGGCTACACCTTC.